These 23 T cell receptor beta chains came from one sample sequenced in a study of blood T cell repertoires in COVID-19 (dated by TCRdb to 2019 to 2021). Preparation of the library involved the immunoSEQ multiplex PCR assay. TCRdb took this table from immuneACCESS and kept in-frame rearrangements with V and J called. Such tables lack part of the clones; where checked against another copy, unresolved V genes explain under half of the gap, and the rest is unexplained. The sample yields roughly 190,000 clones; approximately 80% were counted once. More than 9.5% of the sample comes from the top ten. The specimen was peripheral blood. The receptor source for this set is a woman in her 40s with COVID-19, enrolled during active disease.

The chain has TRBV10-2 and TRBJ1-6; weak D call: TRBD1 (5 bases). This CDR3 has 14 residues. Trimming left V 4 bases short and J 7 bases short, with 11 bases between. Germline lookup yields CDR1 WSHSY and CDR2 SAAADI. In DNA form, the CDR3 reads TGCGCCAGCAGTGTGGACGGGGGGAATTCACCCCTCCACTTT. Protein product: CASSVDGGNSPLHF.

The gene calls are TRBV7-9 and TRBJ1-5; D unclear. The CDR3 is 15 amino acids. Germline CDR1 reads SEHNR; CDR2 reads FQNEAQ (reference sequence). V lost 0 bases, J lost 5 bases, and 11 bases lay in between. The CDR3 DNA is TGTGCCAGCAGCTTAGCCGCTCCGGGATATCAGCCCCAGCATTTT. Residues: CASSLAAPGYQPQHF.

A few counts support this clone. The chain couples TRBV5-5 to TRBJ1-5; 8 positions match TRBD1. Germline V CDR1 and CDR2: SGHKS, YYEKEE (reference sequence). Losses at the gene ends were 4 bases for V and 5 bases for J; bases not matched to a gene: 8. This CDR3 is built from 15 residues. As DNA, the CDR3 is TGTGCCAGCAGCAGATCGACAGGGGAAGATCAGCCCCAGCATTTT. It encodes CASSRSTGEDQPQHF.

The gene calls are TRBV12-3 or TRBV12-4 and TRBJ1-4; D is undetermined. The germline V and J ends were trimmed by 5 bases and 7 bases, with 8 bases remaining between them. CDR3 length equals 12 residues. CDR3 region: CASSLAFEKLFF. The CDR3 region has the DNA TGTGCCAGCAGTCTTGCGTTTGAAAAACTGTTTTTT.

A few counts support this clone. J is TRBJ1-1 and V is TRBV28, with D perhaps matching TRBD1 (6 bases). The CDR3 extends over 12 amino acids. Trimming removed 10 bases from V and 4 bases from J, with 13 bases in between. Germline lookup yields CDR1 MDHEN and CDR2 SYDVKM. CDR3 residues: CATGDTFTEAFF. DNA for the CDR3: TGTGCCACCGGGGACACATTCACTGAAGCTTTCTTT. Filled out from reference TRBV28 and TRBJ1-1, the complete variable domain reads DVKVTQSSRYLVKRTGEKVFLECVQDMDHENMFWYRQDPGLGLRLIYFSYDVKMKEKGDIPEGYSVSREKKERFSLILESASTNQTSMYLCATGDTFTEAFFGQGTRLTVV.

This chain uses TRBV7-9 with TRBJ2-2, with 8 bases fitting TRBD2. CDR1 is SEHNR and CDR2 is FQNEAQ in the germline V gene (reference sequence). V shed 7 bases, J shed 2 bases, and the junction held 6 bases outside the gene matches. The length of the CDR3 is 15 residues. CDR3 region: CASTTGLANTGELFF. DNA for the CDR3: TGTGCCAGCACCACCGGACTAGCAAACACCGGGGAGCTGTTTTTT.

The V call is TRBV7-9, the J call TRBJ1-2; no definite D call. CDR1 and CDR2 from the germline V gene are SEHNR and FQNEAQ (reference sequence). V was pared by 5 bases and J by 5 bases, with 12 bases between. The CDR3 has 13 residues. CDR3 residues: CASSPRGRYGYTF. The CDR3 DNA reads TGTGCCAGCAGCCCCCGGGGTCGATATGGCTACACCTTC.

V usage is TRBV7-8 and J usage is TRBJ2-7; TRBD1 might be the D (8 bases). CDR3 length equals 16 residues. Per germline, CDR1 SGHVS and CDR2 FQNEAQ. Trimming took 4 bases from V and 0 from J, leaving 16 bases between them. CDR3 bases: TGTGCCAGCAGCTCTAACAGGGGGGGAAACTCCTACGAGCAGTACGTC. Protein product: CASSSNRGGNSYEQYV.

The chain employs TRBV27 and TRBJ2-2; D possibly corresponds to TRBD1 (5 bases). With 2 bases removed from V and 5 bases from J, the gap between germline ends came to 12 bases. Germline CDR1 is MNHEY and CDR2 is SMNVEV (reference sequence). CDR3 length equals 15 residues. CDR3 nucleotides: TGTGCCAGCAGTTTAGTGGGGCTGGGGACCGGGGAGCTGTTTTTT. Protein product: CASSLVGLGTGELFF.

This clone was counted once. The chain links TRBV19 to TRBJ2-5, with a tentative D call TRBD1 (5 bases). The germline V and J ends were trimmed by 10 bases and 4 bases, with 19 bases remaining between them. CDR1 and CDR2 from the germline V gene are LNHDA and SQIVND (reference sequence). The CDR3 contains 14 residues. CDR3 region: CATGSEGQGETQYF. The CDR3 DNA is TGTGCCACAGGGTCCGAAGGGCAGGGAGAGACCCAGTACTTC.

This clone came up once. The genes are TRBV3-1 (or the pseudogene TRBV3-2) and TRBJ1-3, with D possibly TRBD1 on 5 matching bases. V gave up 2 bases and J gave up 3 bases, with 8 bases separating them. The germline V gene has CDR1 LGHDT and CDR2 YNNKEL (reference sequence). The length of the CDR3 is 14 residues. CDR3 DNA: TGTGCCAGCAGCCAATCCGGGGGTGGAAACACCATATATTTT. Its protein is CASSQSGGGNTIYF.

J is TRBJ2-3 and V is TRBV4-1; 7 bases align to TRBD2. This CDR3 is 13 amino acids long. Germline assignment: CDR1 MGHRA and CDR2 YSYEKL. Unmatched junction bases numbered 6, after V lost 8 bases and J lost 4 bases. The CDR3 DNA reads TGCGCCAGCGGGACTACCACCTCAGATACGCAGTATTTT. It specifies CASGTTTSDTQYF.

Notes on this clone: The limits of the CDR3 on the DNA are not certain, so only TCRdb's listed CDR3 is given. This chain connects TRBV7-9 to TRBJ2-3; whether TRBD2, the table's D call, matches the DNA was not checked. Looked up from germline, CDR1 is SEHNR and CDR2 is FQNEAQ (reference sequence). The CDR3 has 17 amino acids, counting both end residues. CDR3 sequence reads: CASSTSGGRSNTQYFAF.

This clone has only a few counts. The CDR3: CASSGLAGGDTQYF. DNA of the CDR3: TGTGCCAGCAGTGGACTAGCGGGGGGAGATACGCAGTATTTT. V and J are TRBV6-4 and TRBJ2-3; TRBD2 agrees at 13 bases. Germline lookup yields CDR1 MRHNA and CDR2 SNTAGT. CDR3 length: 14 amino acids. Trimming at V came to 4 bases and at J to 5 bases, leaving 0 bases not matched to a gene.

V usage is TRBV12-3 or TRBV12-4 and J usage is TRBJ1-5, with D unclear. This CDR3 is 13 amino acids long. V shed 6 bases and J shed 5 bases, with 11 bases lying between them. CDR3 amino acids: CASRRQGDQPQHF. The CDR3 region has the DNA TGTGCCAGCAGAAGACAAGGTGATCAGCCCCAGCATTTT.

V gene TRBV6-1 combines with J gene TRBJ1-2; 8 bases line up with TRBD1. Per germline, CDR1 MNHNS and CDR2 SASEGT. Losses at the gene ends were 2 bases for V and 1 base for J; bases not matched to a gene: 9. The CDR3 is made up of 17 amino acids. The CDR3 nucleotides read TGTGCCAGCAGTGAAAGAGGACCAGGGGGCGATAACTATGGCTACACCTTC. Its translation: CASSERGPGGDNYGYTF.

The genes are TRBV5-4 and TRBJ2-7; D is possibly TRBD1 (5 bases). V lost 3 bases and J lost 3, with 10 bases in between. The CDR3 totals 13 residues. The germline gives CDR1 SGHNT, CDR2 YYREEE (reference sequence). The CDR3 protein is CASSSQGNYEQYF. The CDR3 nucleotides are TGTGCCAGCAGCTCCCAGGGAAACTACGAGCAGTACTTC.

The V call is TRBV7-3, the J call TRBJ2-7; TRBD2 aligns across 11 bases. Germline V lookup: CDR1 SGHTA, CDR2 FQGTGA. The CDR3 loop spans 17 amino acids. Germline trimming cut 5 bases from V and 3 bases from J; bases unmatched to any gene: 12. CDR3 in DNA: TGTGCCAGCAGCCCCAGCGGACTAGCGGGTACCTTCTACGAGCAGTACTTC. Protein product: CASSPSGLAGTFYEQYF.

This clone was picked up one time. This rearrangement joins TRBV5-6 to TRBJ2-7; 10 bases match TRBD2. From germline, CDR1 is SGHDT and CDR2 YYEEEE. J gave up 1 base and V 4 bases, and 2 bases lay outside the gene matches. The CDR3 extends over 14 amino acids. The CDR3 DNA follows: TGTGCCAGCAGCCCTAGCGGGAGTTCCTACGAGCAGTACTTC. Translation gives CASSPSGSSYEQYF.

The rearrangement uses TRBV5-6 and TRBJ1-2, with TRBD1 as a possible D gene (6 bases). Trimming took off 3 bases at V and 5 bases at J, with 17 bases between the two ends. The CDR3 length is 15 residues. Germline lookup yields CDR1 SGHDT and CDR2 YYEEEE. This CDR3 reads CASSSGGAGLYGYTF. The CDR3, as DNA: TGTGCCAGCAGCTCGGGGGGGGCCGGGCTGTATGGCTACACCTTC.

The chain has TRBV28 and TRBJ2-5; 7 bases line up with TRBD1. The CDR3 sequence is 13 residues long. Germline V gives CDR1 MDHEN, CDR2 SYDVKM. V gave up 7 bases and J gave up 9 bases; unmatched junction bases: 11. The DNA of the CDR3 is TGTGCCAGCATTCAACAGACAGGGATGGCCCAGTACTTC. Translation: CASIQQTGMAQYF.

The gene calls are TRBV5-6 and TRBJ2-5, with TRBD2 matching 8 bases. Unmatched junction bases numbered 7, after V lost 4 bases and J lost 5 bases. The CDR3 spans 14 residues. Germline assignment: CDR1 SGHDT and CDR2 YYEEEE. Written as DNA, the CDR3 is TGTGCCAGCAGCCTTGGGACTAGATGGGAGACCCAGTACTTC. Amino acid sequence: CASSLGTRWETQYF.

This CDR3 is CASSPQRGTDNEQFF. Here the CDR3 DNA reads TGTGCCAGCTCACCACAACGGGGGACAGACAATGAGCAGTTCTTC. The chain carries TRBV18 and TRBJ2-1; TRBD1 might be the D (7 bases). CDR1 is KGHSH and CDR2 is LQKENI in the germline V gene. CDR3 length equals 15 residues. Trimming stripped 1 base from V and 5 bases from J, with 12 bases between. Full variable domain (outside the CDR3, taken from reference TRBV18 and TRBJ2-1): NAGVMQNPRHLVRRRGQEARLRCSPMKGHSHVYWYRQLPEEGLKFMVYLQKENIIDESGMPKERFSAEFPKEGPSILRIQQVVRGDSAAYFCASSPQRGTDNEQFFGPGTRLTVL.